This record looks at one T cell receptor beta chain sequence and its context. No antigen is known for it. These data belong to a study of T cell responses to AZD1222 COVID-19 vaccine. Germline V gives CDR1 SGHDT, CDR2 YYEEEE. The CDR3 has 11 amino acids. Trimming left V 4 bases short and J 6 bases short, with 7 bases between. Method: immunoSEQ multiplex PCR; TCRdb's copy keeps in-frame clones and lacks some. The sample holds roughly 120,000 clones, roughly 90% seen once. Study observations and caveats: Among the donors, most were white British and more were female, and clonal diversity was possibly underestimated.

This TCR derives from an adult in good health. The sample was peripheral blood, taken on day 0 of AZD1222 vaccination. V is TRBV5-6 and J is TRBJ1-1; D uncertain. The CDR3 nucleotides are TGTGCCAGCAGCGATTGGGCTGAAGCTTTCTTT. Residues: CASSDWAEAFF.